Listed below are T cell receptor beta chains from one sample, sequenced in a study of blood T cells in healthy people across ages. From the 5' RACE reads, TCRdb called clonotypes with MiXCR, one entry per CDR3 protein. The table has under 1 million distinct CDR3 sequences, roughly 44% seen once. Sequencing input: blood. All receptors derive from a man in his fifties or sixties in good health. The CDR3 runs from the conserved cysteine through the conserved F or W. Fields, in order: J gene, clone size, V gene, CDR3 length, D gene, CDR3 protein, CDR3 DNA. D genes are given only for firm matches. Size values are once, few and many counts, or a class for expanded clones, and some rows have none.

>TRBJ2-1|-|TRBV7-7|13|-
CASSRGLNGEQFF
TGTGCTAGCAGCAGGGGTCTTAACGGTGAGCAGTTCTTC
>TRBJ2-5|-|TRBV6-5|13|-
CASSYSRDNEQYF
TGTGCCAGCAGTTACTCGAGGGACAATGAGCAGTACTTC
>TRBJ1-1|-|TRBV27|11|-
CASMGDTEAFF
TGTGCCAGCATGGGGGACACTGAAGCTTTCTTT
>TRBJ1-1|-|TRBV28|14|-
CASSFRSFRSEAFF
TGTGCCAGCAGTTTTAGGTCCTTCCGGTCTGAAGCTTTCTTT
>TRBJ2-7|few|TRBV29-1|12|-
CSVRTVSYEQYF
TGCAGCGTTCGGACGGTCTCCTACGAGCAGTACTTC
>TRBJ1-5|-|TRBV6-6|13|-
CASSLGQPETQHF
TGTGCCAGCAGTCTCGGACAGCCCGAAACCCAGCATTTT
>TRBJ1-1|once|TRBV6-2/TRBV6-3|16|-
CASSYSGRVMNTEAFF
TGTGCCAGCAGTTACAGCGGCAGGGTTATGAACACTGAAGCTTTCTTT
>TRBJ2-4|many|TRBV18|14|TRBD1
CASSEGAAKNIQYF
TGTGCCAGCTCAGAGGGGGCGGCCAAAAACATTCAGTACTTC
>TRBJ1-2|-|TRBV20-1|13|-
CSAEDRTNYGYTF
TGCAGTGCCGAGGACCGTACTAACTATGGCTACACCTTC
>TRBJ2-1|-|TRBV6-2/TRBV6-3|18|-
CASSPWIWTAGSYNEQFF
TGTGCCAGCAGCCCATGGATATGGACAGCGGGCTCCTACAATGAGCAGTTCTTC
>TRBJ1-5|-|TRBV2|15|-
CASSEGRVGGEPQHF
TGTGCCAGCAGTGAAGGCAGGGTGGGGGGAGAGCCCCAGCATTTT
>TRBJ1-1|-|TRBV7-9|14|-
CASSFGQMNTEAFF
TGTGCCAGCAGCTTCGGCCAAATGAACACTGAAGCTTTCTTT
>TRBJ2-3|-|TRBV3-1|14|-
CASSLGPRWDTQYF
TGTGCCAGCAGCCTCGGTCCGCGGTGGGATACGCAGTATTTT
>TRBJ1-2|-|TRBV27|15|-
CASSPTGTASYGYTF
TGTGCCAGCAGCCCAACCGGGACCGCCAGCTATGGCTACACCTTC
>TRBJ2-5|few|TRBV28|14|-
CASMASGVGETQYF
TGTGCCAGCATGGCCTCGGGGGTGGGAGAGACCCAGTACTTC
>TRBJ2-1|-|TRBV5-5|18|-
CASSFKGAHSNFYNEQFF
TGTGCCAGCAGCTTTAAAGGGGCACACTCGAATTTCTACAATGAGCAGTTCTTC
>TRBJ2-7|few|TRBV3-1|16|-
CASSHQKRGRDYEQYF
TGTGCCAGCAGCCACCAAAAAAGGGGTCGGGACTACGAGCAGTACTTC
>TRBJ1-5|-|TRBV2|14|-
CASNGTHSNQPQHF
TGTGCCAGCAACGGGACACATAGCAATCAGCCCCAGCATTTT
>TRBJ1-4|once|TRBV20-1|20|-
CSARDLLGTLAPKGYEKLFF
TGCAGTGCTAGAGATCTCCTCGGCACGCTAGCTCCAAAGGGATATGAAAAACTGTTTTTT
>TRBJ2-3|-|TRBV4-3|17|TRBD2
CASSTRGSGVYSDTQYF
TGCGCCAGCAGCACCCGGGGTAGCGGGGTGTATTCAGATACGCAGTATTTT
>TRBJ2-5|few|TRBV7-2|13|-
CASSKGLRETQYF
TGTGCCAGCAGCAAGGGTCTACGGGAGACCCAGTACTTC
>TRBJ2-1|-|TRBV7-8|17|TRBD2
CASSPTRSGGGASEQFF
TGTGCCAGCAGCCCCACTAGGTCCGGCGGGGGGGCGAGTGAGCAGTTCTTC
>TRBJ1-5|few|TRBV3-1|14|-
CASSQRGANQPQHF
TGTGCCAGCAGCCAAAGAGGGGCCAATCAGCCCCAGCATTTT
>TRBJ1-6|few|TRBV29-1|13|TRBD1
CSVKDRGDSPLHF
TGCAGCGTGAAGGACAGGGGAGATTCACCCCTCCACTTT
>TRBJ2-4|-|TRBV12-3/TRBV12-4|14|-
CASRQTGAKNIQYF
TGTGCCAGCAGGCAAACTGGGGCCAAAAACATTCAGTACTTC
>TRBJ2-7|-|TRBV5-8|14|-
CASSLVLDEDEQYF
TGTGCCAGCAGCTTGGTGTTAGACGAGGACGAGCAGTACTTC
>TRBJ1-4|-|TRBV29-1|12|-
CSVATWGEKLFF
TGCAGCGTCGCCACTTGGGGCGAAAAACTGTTTTTT
>TRBJ2-3|many|TRBV7-9|14|-
CASSPGWGTDTQYF
TGTGCCAGCAGCCCTGGTTGGGGGACAGATACGCAGTATTTT
>TRBJ2-7|-|TRBV7-9|13|-
CASGLEGAYEQYF
TGTGCCAGCGGCTTAGAGGGGGCCTACGAGCAGTACTTC
>TRBJ2-7|few|TRBV6-5|16|TRBD2
CASSYDRGGFGYEQYF
TGTGCCAGCAGTTACGATCGGGGGGGGTTTGGTTACGAGCAGTACTTC
>TRBJ1-2|-|TRBV27|13|-
CASSVKGLSGYTF
TGTGCCAGCAGTGTAAAGGGGTTAAGCGGCTACACCTTC
>TRBJ1-2|-|TRBV12-3/TRBV12-4|15|-
CASSLGRTVNYGYTF
TGTGCCAGTAGTTTAGGTCGGACAGTTAACTATGGCTACACCTTC
>TRBJ2-3|few|TRBV5-1|12|-
CASRSRTDTQYF
TGCGCCAGTCGATCCCGCACAGATACGCAGTATTTT
>TRBJ2-1|few|TRBV20-1|16|-
CSARDRLKPTVNEQFF
TGCAGTGCTAGAGATCGGCTAAAGCCCACAGTCAATGAGCAGTTCTTC
>TRBJ1-1|-|TRBV6-1|15|-
CASIIYGVVDTEAFF
TGTGCCAGCATTATTTATGGGGTTGTGGACACTGAAGCTTTCTTT
>TRBJ2-6|-|TRBV4-3|19|-
CASSQEMVGSSSGANVLTF
TGCGCCAGCAGCCAAGAGATGGTCGGCAGTAGCTCTGGGGCCAACGTCCTGACTTTC
>TRBJ2-6|once|TRBV20-1|17|TRBD2
CSASALAGKSGANVLTF
TGCAGTGCTAGCGCACTAGCGGGCAAGTCTGGGGCCAACGTCCTGACTTTC
>TRBJ1-1|-|TRBV20-1|15|TRBD1
CSAGRTGGWSSEAFF
TGCAGTGCCGGAAGGACAGGGGGTTGGTCATCTGAAGCTTTCTTT
>TRBJ1-5|few|TRBV19|15|-
CASSPGQTFNQPQHF
TGTGCCAGTAGTCCAGGACAGACGTTCAATCAGCCCCAGCATTTT
>TRBJ2-5|-|TRBV7-2|14|-
CASSTEQIQETQYF
TGTGCCAGCAGCACGGAACAGATACAAGAGACCCAGTACTTC
>TRBJ1-1|-|TRBV7-3|12|-
CASSLYGGEAFF
TGTGCCAGCAGCTTATACGGGGGAGAAGCTTTCTTT
>TRBJ2-3|-|TRBV4-3|13|-
CASSQATTDTQYF
TGCGCCAGCAGCCAAGCGACCACAGATACGCAGTATTTT
>TRBJ1-1|few|TRBV7-2|13|-
CASSLAVTGEAFF
TGTGCCAGCAGCTTAGCGGTGACAGGTGAAGCTTTCTTT
>TRBJ2-7|-|TRBV29-1|14|TRBD2
CSVLGGESSYEQYF
TGCAGCGTTCTCGGGGGGGAAAGCTCCTACGAGCAGTACTTC
>TRBJ2-1|-|TRBV14|14|-
CASSQDLLYNEQFF
TGTGCCAGCAGCCAAGATCTTCTATACAATGAGCAGTTCTTC
>TRBJ1-2|-|TRBV29-1|13|-
CSVGAVDNYGYTF
TGCAGCGTGGGGGCAGTGGATAACTATGGCTACACCTTC
>TRBJ2-6|-|TRBV4-2|18|-
CASSQDFGHSSGANVLTF
TGTGCCAGCAGCCAAGATTTTGGTCACAGCTCTGGGGCCAACGTCCTGACTTTC
>TRBJ2-5|few|TRBV2|16|TRBD2
CASSQYTSGGIETQYF
TGTGCCAGCAGTCAATATACTAGCGGGGGAATCGAGACCCAGTACTTC
>TRBJ1-4|-|TRBV29-1|12|-
CSGGDRREKLFF
TGCAGCGGCGGGGACCGGCGGGAAAAACTGTTTTTT
>TRBJ2-7|few|TRBV4-2|15|-
CASSQDLGGSYEQYF
TGTGCCAGCAGCCAAGATCTAGGGGGCTCCTACGAGCAGTACTTC
>TRBJ2-7|few|TRBV20-1|15|TRBD1
CSARDLTDRDIEQYF
TGCAGTGCTAGAGACCTGACTGACAGGGACATCGAGCAGTACTTC
>TRBJ2-5|-|TRBV3-1|14|-
CASSLRRGPETQYF
TGTGCCAGCAGCCTCAGACGGGGCCCAGAGACCCAGTACTTC
>TRBJ1-5|-|TRBV7-2|16|-
CASSLSLDRSNRPQHF
TGTGCCAGCAGCTTATCTTTAGACCGTTCAAATCGGCCCCAGCATTTT
>TRBJ1-4|-|TRBV2|15|TRBD1
CASSRRDRVGEKLFF
TGTGCCAGCAGTCGAAGGGACAGGGTGGGGGAAAAACTGTTTTTT
>TRBJ1-1|-|TRBV20-1|12|-
CSASFLNTEAFF
TGCAGTGCTAGCTTTCTGAACACTGAAGCTTTCTTT
>TRBJ2-3|-|TRBV12-3/TRBV12-4|14|TRBD2
CASRPSGGADTQYF
TGTGCCAGCAGGCCAAGCGGGGGGGCAGATACGCAGTATTTT
>TRBJ1-1|-|TRBV20-1|16|TRBD1
CSARDWAGQGATEAFF
TGCAGTGCTAGAGATTGGGCAGGACAGGGGGCCACTGAAGCTTTCTTT
>TRBJ2-2|-|TRBV2|14|TRBD1
CASETGKNTGELFF
TGTGCCAGCGAGACAGGGAAGAACACCGGGGAGCTGTTTTTT
>TRBJ2-1|once|TRBV6-2/TRBV6-3|15|TRBD2
CASHRTSGGSRGQFF
TGTGCCAGCCATAGGACTAGCGGGGGTTCGAGGGGGCAGTTCTTC
>TRBJ1-1|-|TRBV3-1|14|-
CASSHIVGDTEAFF
TGTGCCAGCAGCCATATAGTAGGCGACACTGAAGCTTTCTTT